This T cell receptor beta chain emerged from a study of blood T cell repertoires in COVID-19. The overall study: Sources were T cells, B-cell-depleted T cells, or PBMCs; the material itself was cDNA or gDNA.

Recruitment covered over 20 US areas and drew participants whose ages spanned about 18 to 90 years. The study counted Cohort 3 donors as recovered given two negative PCRs, clearance, or symptom resolution. Assay: immunoSEQ multiplex PCR; the TCRdb copy retains only in-frame clones and omits some. The sample includes approximately 160,000 clones, 80% to 85% of them seen just once. The germline V gene has CDR1 SEHNR and CDR2 FQNEAQ (reference sequence). The CDR3 runs to 15 residues. Between the trimmed V and J ends, which lost 0 bases and 9 bases, there was a span of 15 bases. This sequence joins TRBV7-9 and TRBJ2-1, with a tentative D call TRBD2 (7 bases). The sample comprised PBMCs or T cells enriched from blood (not recorded which). This TCR was recovered from a woman in her fifties or sixties who had recovered from COVID-19. The CDR3 coding sequence is TGTGCCAGCAGCTTAGCGTGGGGGGGCCTTAGTGAGCAGTTCTTC. Translated, it gives CASSLAWGGLSEQFF.